The 24 T cell receptor beta chains in this list originate from one sample, sequenced in a study of shared clonotypes between healthy human individuals. Here immunoSEQ multiplex PCR was the method, and the copy in TCRdb shows in-frame clones only, minus some. The sample holds some 630,000 clones, about three quarters seen once. The sequencing input was memory CD4+ T cells sorted from blood. Subset meaning: CD45RA-negative fraction. The receptors here all came from a woman under 40 in good health.

The rearrangement joins TRBV4-1 to TRBJ2-3; D might be TRBD2 (6 bases). The CDR3 has 18 residues. V was shortened by 4 bases and J by 0 bases, with 20 bases between the two germline ends. Germline assignment: CDR1 MGHRA and CDR2 YSYEKL. The CDR3 is CASSPGWARETSTDTQYF. The DNA for the CDR3 is TGCGCCAGCAGCCCCGGATGGGCACGGGAGACAAGCACAGATACGCAGTATTTT.

This clone was counted once. The chain links TRBV29-1 to TRBJ1-4; D is perhaps TRBD1 (6 bases). The CDR3 length is 13 residues. Trimming shortened V by 4 bases and J by 2 bases, and 8 bases separated the two germline ends. Germline V gives CDR1 SQVTM, CDR2 ANQGSEA. CDR3 protein: CSVAGATNEKLFF. CDR3 in DNA: TGCAGCGTTGCAGGGGCGACTAATGAAAAACTGTTTTTT.

The chain is built from TRBV27 and TRBJ1-1, with 9 bases matching TRBD1. CDR3 length equals 13 residues. The V gene's germline CDR1 is MNHEY and CDR2 SMNVEV (reference sequence). Germline trimming cut 9 bases from V and 1 base from J; bases unmatched to any gene: 3. The CDR3 reads CASQDRGNTEAFF. The CDR3 DNA follows: TGTGCCAGTCAGGACAGGGGGAACACTGAAGCTTTCTTT.

The chain recombines TRBV10-1 with TRBJ2-1, with 8 positions matching TRBD2. The CDR3 spans 14 residues. The germline gives CDR1 WNHNN, CDR2 SYGVQD (reference sequence). Losses at the gene ends were 5 bases for V and 8 bases for J; bases not matched to a gene: 8. In DNA form, the CDR3 reads TGCGCCAGCAGTCCGACCGGGAGGGGCTATGAGCAGTTCTTC. This encodes CASSPTGRGYEQFF.

The chain carries TRBV27 and TRBJ1-2, with 9 nucleotides matching TRBD1. This CDR3 spans 15 amino acids. CDR1 and CDR2 from the germline V gene are MNHEY and SMNVEV (reference sequence). V dropped 7 bases and J dropped 8; count of bases not matched to a gene: 14. The CDR3 reads CASKRSGTGLYGYTF. The DNA of the CDR3 is TGTGCCAGCAAAAGGTCCGGGACAGGGTTGTACGGCTACACCTTC.

This clone was seen more than once but under ten times. The V and J genes are TRBV11-2 and TRBJ1-1; D may be TRBD1 (5 bases). Trimming removed 1 base at V and 1 base at J, with 19 bases between. Germline loops: CDR1 SGHAT, CDR2 FQNNGV. This CDR3 contains 18 residues. Here the CDR3 DNA reads TGTGCCAGCAGCTTAGCCAGGGACTTTTGGCAGGCGAACACTGAAGCTTTCTTT. Residues: CASSLARDFWQANTEAFF.

The chain is built from TRBV28 and TRBJ1-1; D gene uncertain. The V gene's germline CDR1 is MDHEN and CDR2 SYDVKM. The CDR3 consists of 12 residues. Trimming stripped 6 bases from V and 3 bases from J, with 8 bases between. CDR3 sequence (DNA): TGTGCCAGCAGGGCAGTTGACACTGAAGCTTTCTTT. It specifies CASRAVDTEAFF.

Only a few counts were recorded for this clone. V gene TRBV28 combines with J gene TRBJ2-3; a possible D gene is TRBD2 (5 bases). The CDR3 covers 14 residues. V was shortened by 2 bases and J by 10 bases, with 16 bases between the two germline ends. Per germline, CDR1 MDHEN and CDR2 SYDVKM. Here the CDR3 DNA reads TGTGCCAGCAGTTTAGAAAGTCCGGGAAGGGCGCAGTATTTT. It yields the protein CASSLESPGRAQYF.

This chain connects TRBV5-4 to TRBJ2-7; the match to TRBD2 covers 10 bases. The V gene's germline CDR1 is SGHNT and CDR2 YYREEE (reference sequence). V was pared by 2 bases and J by 3 bases, with 8 bases of the junction left unmatched. The CDR3 runs 16 residues. This CDR3 reads CASSFDLAGANYEQYF. In nucleotides, the CDR3 is TGTGCCAGCAGCTTCGACCTAGCGGGAGCGAACTACGAGCAGTACTTC. The whole variable domain, filled in from reference TRBV5-4 and TRBJ2-7, reads ETGVTQSPTHLIKTRGQQVTLRCSSQSGHNTVSWYQQALGQGPQFIFQYYREEENGRGNFPPRFSGLQFPNYSSELNVNALELDDSALYLCASSFDLAGANYEQYFGPGTRLTVT.

The chain carries TRBV2 and TRBJ2-5; D gene ambiguous. V was trimmed by 6 bases and J by 3 bases, leaving 11 bases between them. Germline V gives CDR1 SNHLY, CDR2 FYNNEI. The CDR3 is 13 amino acids. CDR3 in amino acids: CASSPTEEETQYF. The DNA for the CDR3 is TGTGCCAGCAGCCCCACAGAAGAAGAGACCCAGTACTTC.

This chain uses TRBV28 with TRBJ1-1; D gene unclear. The CDR3 extends over 13 amino acids. The ends were cut back, 4 bases at V and 1 base at J, with 7 bases in the middle. CDR1 is MDHEN and CDR2 is SYDVKM in the germline V gene. The CDR3 DNA sequence: TGTGCCAGCAGTTCTACACAGAACACTGAAGCTTTCTTT. Protein: CASSSTQNTEAFF.

V usage is TRBV5-1 and J usage is TRBJ1-1; tentative D call: TRBD1 (5 bases). V lost 0 bases to trimming and J lost 0 bases, with 9 bases between them. Per the germline V gene, CDR1 is SGHRS and CDR2 is YFSETQ. CDR3 length: 15 residues. CDR3 DNA: TGCGCCAGCAGCTTGGGACAGCGCATGAACACTGAAGCTTTCTTT. It translates to CASSLGQRMNTEAFF. The complete variable domain, with remaining parts taken from reference TRBV5-1 and TRBJ1-1, reads KAGVTQTPRYLIKTRGQQVTLSCSPISGHRSVSWYQQTPGQGLQFLFEYFSETQRNKGNFPGRFSGRQFSNSRSEMNVSTLELGDSALYLCASSLGQRMNTEAFFGQGTRLTVV.

The J gene is TRBJ2-5, the V gene TRBV28, with unresolved D. Trimming took off 2 bases at V and 3 bases at J, with 1 base between the two ends. Germline assignment: CDR1 MDHEN and CDR2 SYDVKM. The CDR3 sequence is 11 residues long. This CDR3 reads CASSLKETQYF. CDR3 DNA sequence: TGTGCCAGCAGTTTAAAAGAGACCCAGTACTTC.

The genes are TRBV6-6 and TRBJ1-2, with D maybe TRBD1 (6 bases). V lost 5 bases to trimming and J lost 6 bases, with 16 bases between them. The CDR3 contains 14 residues. Germline CDR1 is MNHNY and CDR2 is SVGAGI (reference sequence). CDR3 nucleotides: TGTGCCAGCAGTCCCGACAGGCTGTACGATGGCTACACCTTC. Translation gives CASSPDRLYDGYTF.

The chain joins TRBV2 to TRBJ2-3, with D hard to call. The V and J ends lost 1 base and 7 bases respectively, with 6 bases between them. This CDR3 is built from 12 residues. Germline V CDR1 and CDR2: SNHLY, FYNNEI. CDR3 coding DNA: TGTGCCAGCAGTGAAGGGGTACATACGCAGTATTTT. This encodes CASSEGVHTQYF.

V usage is TRBV25-1 and J usage is TRBJ1-2; 9 positions match TRBD1. V shed 3 bases and J 5 bases; nucleotides not matched to a gene: 7. Germline V lookup: CDR1 MGHDK, CDR2 SYGVNS. The CDR3 sequence is 15 residues long. As DNA, the CDR3 is TGTGCCAGCAGTGACCGGGGACAGGGCTTATATGGCTACACCTTC. Protein product: CASSDRGQGLYGYTF.

There are many counts of this clone. The chain employs TRBV7-2 and TRBJ2-3; D uncertain. This CDR3 has 12 amino acids. Germline CDR1 reads SGHTA; CDR2 reads FQGNSA. V gave up 5 bases and J gave up 9 bases, with 12 bases separating them. CDR3 loop: CASSPYADTQYF. DNA of the CDR3: TGTGCCAGCAGCCCTTATGCCGACACGCAGTATTTT.

In its sample, this clone was seen once. The CDR3 sequence: CASISNRVVNTEAFF. DNA of the CDR3: TGTGCCAGCATAAGCAACAGGGTGGTGAACACTGAAGCTTTCTTT. This chain connects TRBV2 to TRBJ1-1; D is possibly TRBD1 (6 bases). V shed 7 bases and J shed 0 bases, with 15 bases lying between them. The CDR3 contains 15 residues. CDR1 is SNHLY, CDR2 FYNNEI, per germline.

Only one count was recorded for this clone. The chain joins TRBV5-8 to TRBJ2-3; the D gene is possibly TRBD1 (6 bases). The V and J ends lost 4 bases and 4 bases respectively, with 13 bases between them. The CDR3 sequence is 14 residues long. CDR1 and CDR2 from the germline V gene are SGHTS and YDEGEE. DNA of the CDR3: TGTGCCAGCAGCCTAATGACAGGACCAGATACGCAGTATTTT. This translates into CASSLMTGPDTQYF.

The rearrangement uses TRBV27 and TRBJ2-7; maybe TRBD2 (6 bases). Germline CDR1 MNHEY, CDR2 SMNVEV (reference sequence). This CDR3 spans 15 amino acids. Trimming removed 5 bases from V and 3 bases from J, with 17 bases in between. CDR3 nucleotides: TGTGCCAGCAGTATGCCGGGACTTTTAGGCTACGAGCAGTACTTC. Protein: CASSMPGLLGYEQYF.

The rearrangement uses TRBV7-2 and TRBJ2-2; 9 positions match TRBD2. The CDR3 runs to 16 residues. After removal of 6 bases from V and 4 bases from J, the junction contained 9 bases not matched to a gene. Germline lookup yields CDR1 SGHTA and CDR2 FQGNSA. The DNA for the CDR3 is TGTGCCAGCAGACCTCCGGGACTAGCCGGCACCGGGGAGCTGTTTTTT. Translation gives CASRPPGLAGTGELFF.

This clone was observed at least ten times. The rearrangement links TRBV27 to TRBJ2-7; D gene ambiguous. There are 14 residues in the CDR3. Trimming pared 3 bases from V and 3 bases from J, leaving 12 bases between. Germline V gives CDR1 MNHEY, CDR2 SMNVEV (reference sequence). In DNA form, the CDR3 reads TGTGCCAGCAGTTTGCTTGGTACGGGCTACGAGCAGTACTTC. The encoded protein is CASSLLGTGYEQYF.

This chain connects TRBV5-8 to TRBJ1-5, with unresolved D. Germline lookup yields CDR1 SGHTS and CDR2 YDEGEE. The CDR3 extends over 11 amino acids. Trimming pared 0 bases from V and 8 bases from J, leaving 3 bases between. The CDR3 region is CASSLEEPQHF. CDR3 nucleotides: TGTGCCAGCAGCTTGGAAGAGCCCCAGCATTTT.

The chain links TRBV2 to TRBJ1-3; 7 bases map to TRBD1. The CDR3 extends over 13 amino acids. CDR1 and CDR2 from the germline V gene are SNHLY and FYNNEI. V was pared by 4 bases and J by 4 bases, with 1 base of the junction left unmatched. This CDR3 is CASSGDRGNTIYF. The CDR3 bases are TGTGCCAGCAGTGGGGACAGAGGAAACACCATATATTTT. The variable domain in full, with the rest retrieved from reference TRBV2 and TRBJ1-3, is EPEVTQTPSHQVTQMGQEVILRCVPISNHLYFYWYRQILGQKVEFLVSFYNNEISEKSEIFDDQFSVERPDGSNFTLKIRSTKLEDSAMYFCASSGDRGNTIYFGEGSWLTVV.